The next 30 T cell receptor beta chains were all read from a single sample in a study of CXCR3 chemokines and chemotherapy response in bladder cancer. TCRdb reprocessed the PCR reads via MiXCR and lists one record per CDR3 protein. The sample has 2,000 to 3,000 distinct CDR3 sequences; approximately 8% are singletons. This sample was obtained from a patient whose treatment included neoadjuvant chemotherapy. Every receptor here comes from a human donor with bladder cancer that responded to neoadjuvant chemotherapy.

In its sample, this clonotype ranks as medium-sized. The V and J genes are TRBV29-1 and TRBJ2-3; TRBD1 or TRBD2 may be the D gene (5 bases each). Looked up from germline, CDR1 is SQVTM and CDR2 is ANQGSEA. Trimming stripped 3 bases from V and 2 bases from J, with 15 bases between. This CDR3 spans 15 amino acids. For the CDR3, the DNA is TGCAGCGTTGAGGGAGTTGGGGCGGCCACAGATACGCAGTATTTT. Protein product: CSVEGVGAATDTQYF.

V and J are TRBV12-5 and TRBJ2-1, with 9 bases that match TRBD1. The V gene end was trimmed by 4 bases and the J gene end by 7 bases; junction bases not matched to a gene: 17. From germline, CDR1 is LGHNT and CDR2 FRNRAP. The CDR3 length is 18 residues. CDR3 sequence reads: CASGWNRGREEDPNEQFF. The CDR3 DNA is TGTGCTAGTGGTTGGAACAGGGGGCGCGAGGAAGACCCGAATGAGCAGTTCTTC.

In its sample, this clonotype ranks as medium-sized. This sequence joins TRBV18 and TRBJ1-2; possible D gene TRBD1, 5 bases. Germline V gene lookup returns CDR1 KGHSH and CDR2 LQKENI. The V and J ends lost 8 bases and 14 bases respectively, with 18 bases between them. The CDR3 totals 11 residues. This chain's CDR3 is CASLLKGRATF. The CDR3 DNA sequence: TGTGCCAGCCTCTTGAAGGGGCGGGCTACCTTC.

This clonotype was detected ten times or more. This chain links TRBV19 with TRBJ1-2; the D gene is possibly TRBD1 (5 bases). V gave up 2 bases and J gave up 7 bases, with 14 bases separating them. This CDR3 is built from 14 residues. Germline V gene sequence: CDR1 LNHDA, CDR2 SQIVND (reference sequence). The CDR3 region has the DNA TGTGCCAGTAGTATAAGGGGCGATTCTGGTGGCTACACCTTC. Its translation is CASSIRGDSGGYTF.

This clonotype was observed at least ten times. The chain couples TRBV6-2 or TRBV6-3 to TRBJ2-4; a weak D match, TRBD1 (6 bases). CDR3 length: 13 residues. V was cut by 7 bases and J by 8 bases, with 15 bases left in between. From germline, CDR1 is MNHEY and CDR2 SVGEGT. The DNA for the CDR3 is TGTGCCAGCAACTCAGGGGCGAGAGACATTCAGTACTTC. It yields the protein CASNSGARDIQYF.

This clonotype is classed as medium-sized. The chain joins TRBV6-5 to TRBJ1-1; no reliable D call. V gave up 2 bases and J gave up 1 base, with 5 bases separating them. CDR1 is MNHEY and CDR2 is SVGAGI in the germline V gene. The CDR3 extends over 13 amino acids. CDR3 coding DNA: TGTGCCAGCAGTTACATGGGGAACACTGAAGCTTTCTTT. Translating gives CASSYMGNTEAFF.

Only a few counts were recorded for this clonotype. The chain carries TRBV12-3 or TRBV12-4 and TRBJ1-1, with D unclear. V was cut by 4 bases and J by 2 bases, with 8 bases left in between. This CDR3 has 13 residues. The CDR3 loop is CASSSNPNTEAFF. DNA for the CDR3: TGTGCCAGCAGTTCTAACCCTAACACTGAAGCTTTCTTT.

This clonotype came up many times. V is TRBV13 and J is TRBJ2-3; D might be TRBD2 (6 bases). The germline gives CDR1 PRHDT, CDR2 FYEKMQ (reference sequence). V shed 2 bases and J shed 4 bases, with 13 bases lying between them. The CDR3 sequence is 15 residues long. The chain's CDR3 is CASSLTDYNSDTQYF. The CDR3 region has the DNA TGTGCCAGCAGCTTAACGGACTACAATTCAGATACGCAGTATTTT.

This clonotype was detected ten times or more. The chain combines TRBV27 with TRBJ2-6; either TRBD1 or TRBD2 may fit D (5 bases each). The CDR3 spans 16 residues. V was cut by 10 bases and J by 3 bases, with 19 bases left in between. CDR1 MNHEY and CDR2 SMNVEV come from the germline V gene (reference sequence). CDR3 nucleotides: TGTGCCACTGGTGAGGGGACGTGGAGTGGGGCCAACGTCCTGACTTTC. It encodes CATGEGTWSGANVLTF.

This clonotype was counted a few times. The chain couples TRBV5-6 to TRBJ1-4; 8 nucleotides align to TRBD1. CDR3 length equals 17 residues. CDR1 and CDR2 from the germline V gene are SGHDT and YYEEEE. V shed 0 bases, J shed 8 bases, and the junction held 12 bases outside the gene matches. CDR3 sequence (DNA): TGTGCCAGCAGCTTGGACGGACAGGGACTGGCTGAGGAAAAACTGTTTTTT. This sequence encodes CASSLDGQGLAEEKLFF.

The chain is built from TRBV6-1 and TRBJ2-6; TRBD1 matches 7 bases. Unmatched junction bases numbered 12, after V lost 8 bases and J lost 2 bases. CDR1 is MNHNS and CDR2 is SASEGT in the germline V gene. The length of the CDR3 is 17 residues. CDR3 sequence (DNA): TGTGCCAGCGTACCGGGACAGATTTCGGCTGGGGCCAACGTCCTGACTTTC. Its translation: CASVPGQISAGANVLTF.

By sample fraction, this clonotype is medium-sized (0.01 to 0.1%). The J gene is TRBJ2-2, the V gene TRBV6-5; D may be TRBD1 (6 bases). Per germline, CDR1 MNHEY and CDR2 SVGAGI. V was clipped by 5 bases and J by 7 bases, with 14 bases between them. The CDR3 is 14 amino acids. The CDR3 bases are TGTGCCAGCAGTCTCACAGGGCCCGGCGGGGAGCTGTTTTTT. It is translated as CASSLTGPGGELFF.

At least ten counts were recorded for this clonotype. This sequence joins TRBV30 and TRBJ1-1; D might be TRBD1 (6 bases). Germline V gene data show CDR1 as GTSNPN and CDR2 as SVGIG (reference sequence). CDR3 length: 15 amino acids. V lost 1 base and J 4 bases, leaving 16 bases between the germline ends. Here the CDR3 DNA reads TGTGCCTGGAGTGAGATTGTGGGGGCGAGCACTGAAGCTTTCTTT. It codes for CAWSEIVGASTEAFF.

This clonotype has a count of ten or more. This chain connects TRBV6-6 to TRBJ2-4, with 11 bases aligning to TRBD1. V lost 5 bases, J lost 0 bases, and 24 bases stayed unmatched. This CDR3 has 23 amino acids. CDR1 MNHNY and CDR2 SVGAGI come from the germline V gene (reference sequence). CDR3 loop: CASSLLLPPPGQGEPLAKNIQYF. Written as DNA, the CDR3 is TGTGCCAGCAGTCTACTACTACCCCCTCCGGGACAGGGGGAACCGCTAGCCAAAAACATTCAGTACTTC.

This clonotype was seen at least ten times. V and J are TRBV7-9 and TRBJ1-1, with 8 bases identical to TRBD1. The V gene's germline CDR1 is SEHNR and CDR2 FQNEAQ (reference sequence). The length of the CDR3 is 13 residues. V trimming: 2 bases; J trimming: 8 bases; junction bases outside the gene matches: 4. The CDR3 loop is CASSLQTGAEAFF. DNA of the CDR3: TGTGCCAGCAGCTTACAGACAGGGGCCGAAGCTTTCTTT.

V usage is TRBV25-1 and J usage is TRBJ1-1, with TRBD1 matching 7 bases. Trimming cost V 8 bases and J 1 base; bases outside gene matches: 7. Germline V gene sequence: CDR1 MGHDK, CDR2 SYGVNS. The length of the CDR3 is 14 residues. This CDR3 reads CASGTGAGNTEAFF. The CDR3 nucleotides read TGTGCCAGCGGAACAGGGGCTGGGAACACTGAAGCTTTCTTT.

This clonotype showed up just a few times. This chain connects TRBV12-3 or TRBV12-4 to TRBJ1-1; the D gene is possibly TRBD1 (5 bases). V shed 4 bases and J shed 6 bases, with 15 bases lying between them. The CDR3 has 14 residues. CDR3 DNA sequence: TGTGCCAGCAGTTACAGGATAAGGGGCCCTGAAGCTTTCTTT. Residues: CASSYRIRGPEAFF.

Relative to its sample, this clonotype is medium-sized (0.01 to 0.1%). V gene TRBV13 combines with J gene TRBJ2-5; the match to TRBD1 covers 11 bases. The CDR3 spans 14 residues. CDR1 and CDR2 from the germline V gene are PRHDT and FYEKMQ (reference sequence). Unmatched junction bases numbered 3, after V lost 4 bases and J lost 5 bases. The DNA for the CDR3 is TGTGCCAGCAGCTGGACAGGGGGCAGCGAGACCCAGTACTTC. This translates into CASSWTGGSETQYF.

This clonotype counts as medium-sized. The rearrangement links TRBV25-1 to TRBJ1-1; D gene ambiguous. The germline V and J ends were trimmed by 3 bases and 4 bases, with 9 bases remaining between them. Germline V gene data show CDR1 as MGHDK and CDR2 as SYGVNS. This CDR3 is 13 amino acids long. In nucleotides, the CDR3 is TGTGCCAGCAGTGACGGTGTGGGCACTGAAGCTTTCTTT. This sequence encodes CASSDGVGTEAFF.

There are a few counts of this clonotype. The rearrangement uses TRBV19 and TRBJ2-3; D is unclear. Germline V gene lookup returns CDR1 LNHDA and CDR2 SQIVND (reference sequence). The CDR3 runs to 13 residues. Trimming pared 7 bases from V and 0 bases from J, leaving 8 bases between. CDR3 sequence (DNA): TGTGCCAGTATGACGGACAGCACAGATACGCAGTATTTT. It codes for CASMTDSTDTQYF. Combining the CDR3 with reference TRBV19 and TRBJ2-3 gives the whole variable domain DGGITQSPKYLFRKEGQNVTLSCEQNLNHDAMYWYRQDPGQGLRLIYYSQIVNDFQKGDIAEGYSVSREKKESFPLTVTSAQKNPTAFYLCASMTDSTDTQYFGPGTRLTVL.

This clonotype was detected many times. This chain links TRBV6-6 with TRBJ1-5; no reliable D call. This CDR3 comprises 12 residues. The germline V and J ends were trimmed by 10 bases and 4 bases, with 11 bases remaining between them. Germline V lookup: CDR1 MNHNY, CDR2 SVGAGI (reference sequence). CDR3 sequence: CATGDPNQPQHF. DNA of the CDR3: TGTGCCACCGGAGATCCAAATCAGCCCCAGCATTTT.

This clonotype was recorded a few times. The chain links TRBV12-5 to TRBJ1-2; D possibly corresponds to TRBD1 (6 bases). V lost 1 base and J 3 bases, leaving 9 bases between the germline ends. The CDR3 runs 14 residues. In germline, CDR1 is LGHNT, CDR2 FRNRAP. The chain's CDR3 is CASGLDGTYYGYTF. The CDR3 DNA follows: TGTGCTAGTGGTTTGGACGGGACATACTATGGCTACACCTTC.

This clonotype was found many times. The chain is built from TRBV5-4 and TRBJ1-2, with unresolved D. The V gene's germline CDR1 is SGHNT and CDR2 YYREEE (reference sequence). V was shortened by 3 bases and J by 2 bases, with 14 bases between the two germline ends. The CDR3 spans 15 residues. CDR3 coding DNA: TGTGCCAGCAGCTATGGCCACCCGGAGAACTATGGCTACACCTTC. Amino acids: CASSYGHPENYGYTF.

The chain uses TRBV18 and TRBJ2-3, with 9 bases that match TRBD1. This CDR3 region has 17 residues. CDR1 is KGHSH and CDR2 is LQKENI in the germline V gene. Trimming cost V 1 base and J 3 bases; bases outside gene matches: 8. The CDR3 is CASSPLPGTGRTDTQYF. The DNA for the CDR3 is TGTGCCAGCTCACCACTGCCCGGGACAGGGCGGACAGATACGCAGTATTTT.

The table lists this clonotype with many counts. CDR3 sequence (DNA): TGTGCCAGCAGCGCCCAGGGGGCGGCGGGGGAGACCCAGTACTTC. Translated: CASSAQGAAGETQYF. The chain uses TRBV7-2 and TRBJ2-5, with 8 nucleotides matching TRBD1. Germline assignment: CDR1 SGHTA and CDR2 FQGNSA. V shed 5 bases and J 5 bases; nucleotides not matched to a gene: 10. This CDR3 is 15 amino acids long.

The table lists this clonotype with a count of one. CDR3 DNA: TGTGCCTGGACAGGCTGGGTCACAGATACGCAGTATTTT. Residues: CAWTGWVTDTQYF. This chain joins TRBV30 and TRBJ2-3; no definite D call. The CDR3 is 13 amino acids. Germline values: CDR1 GTSNPN, CDR2 SVGIG (reference sequence). V lost 4 bases, J lost 2 bases, and 10 bases lay in between.

By share, this clonotype counts as medium-sized. The CDR3 protein is CASSSLGWQGIFNYGYTF. CDR3 bases: TGTGCCAGCAGTTCCCTCGGATGGCAGGGCATATTTAACTATGGCTACACCTTC. The chain employs TRBV12-3 or TRBV12-4 and TRBJ1-2, with a weak D call TRBD1 (5 bases). The CDR3 runs 18 residues. V was shortened by 4 bases and J by 1 base, with 22 bases between the two germline ends.

This clonotype is termed medium-sized. V is TRBV19 and J is TRBJ2-7, with D perhaps matching TRBD2 (6 bases). The CDR3 totals 14 residues. Per the germline V gene, CDR1 is LNHDA and CDR2 is SQIVND (reference sequence). Trimming took 5 bases from V and 2 from J, leaving 13 bases between them. The CDR3 sequence: CASSRSGTTYEQYF. The CDR3 DNA is TGTGCCAGTAGTCGTAGCGGTACTACCTACGAGCAGTACTTC.

Many counts were recorded for this clonotype. This chain links TRBV7-9 with TRBJ2-1; 8 bases are shared with TRBD2. CDR1 is SEHNR, CDR2 FQNEAQ, per germline (reference sequence). The CDR3 runs 15 residues. The trim removed 4 bases at V and 7 bases at J, leaving 9 bases unmatched. The DNA of the CDR3 is TGTGCCAGCAGCTCCCGCGGGGGGTCGGAGAATGAGCAGTTCTTC. It codes for CASSSRGGSENEQFF. Together with reference TRBV7-9 and TRBJ2-1, the CDR3 gives the full variable domain: DTGVSQNPRHKITKRGQNVTFRCDPISEHNRLYWYRQTLGQGPEFLTYFQNEAQLEKSRLLSDRFSAERPKGSFSTLEIQRTEQGDSAMYLCASSSRGGSENEQFFGPGTRLTVL.

This clonotype was found a few times. In nucleotides, the CDR3 is TGTGCCAGCTCTACCACGACGACAGGGCGGTCCTACGAGCAGTACTTC. Its protein product is CASSTTTTGRSYEQYF. V and J are TRBV18 and TRBJ2-7; 7 bases map to TRBD1. J gave up 1 base and V 6 bases, and 12 bases lay outside the gene matches. The germline V gene has CDR1 KGHSH and CDR2 LQKENI. The CDR3 extends over 16 amino acids.